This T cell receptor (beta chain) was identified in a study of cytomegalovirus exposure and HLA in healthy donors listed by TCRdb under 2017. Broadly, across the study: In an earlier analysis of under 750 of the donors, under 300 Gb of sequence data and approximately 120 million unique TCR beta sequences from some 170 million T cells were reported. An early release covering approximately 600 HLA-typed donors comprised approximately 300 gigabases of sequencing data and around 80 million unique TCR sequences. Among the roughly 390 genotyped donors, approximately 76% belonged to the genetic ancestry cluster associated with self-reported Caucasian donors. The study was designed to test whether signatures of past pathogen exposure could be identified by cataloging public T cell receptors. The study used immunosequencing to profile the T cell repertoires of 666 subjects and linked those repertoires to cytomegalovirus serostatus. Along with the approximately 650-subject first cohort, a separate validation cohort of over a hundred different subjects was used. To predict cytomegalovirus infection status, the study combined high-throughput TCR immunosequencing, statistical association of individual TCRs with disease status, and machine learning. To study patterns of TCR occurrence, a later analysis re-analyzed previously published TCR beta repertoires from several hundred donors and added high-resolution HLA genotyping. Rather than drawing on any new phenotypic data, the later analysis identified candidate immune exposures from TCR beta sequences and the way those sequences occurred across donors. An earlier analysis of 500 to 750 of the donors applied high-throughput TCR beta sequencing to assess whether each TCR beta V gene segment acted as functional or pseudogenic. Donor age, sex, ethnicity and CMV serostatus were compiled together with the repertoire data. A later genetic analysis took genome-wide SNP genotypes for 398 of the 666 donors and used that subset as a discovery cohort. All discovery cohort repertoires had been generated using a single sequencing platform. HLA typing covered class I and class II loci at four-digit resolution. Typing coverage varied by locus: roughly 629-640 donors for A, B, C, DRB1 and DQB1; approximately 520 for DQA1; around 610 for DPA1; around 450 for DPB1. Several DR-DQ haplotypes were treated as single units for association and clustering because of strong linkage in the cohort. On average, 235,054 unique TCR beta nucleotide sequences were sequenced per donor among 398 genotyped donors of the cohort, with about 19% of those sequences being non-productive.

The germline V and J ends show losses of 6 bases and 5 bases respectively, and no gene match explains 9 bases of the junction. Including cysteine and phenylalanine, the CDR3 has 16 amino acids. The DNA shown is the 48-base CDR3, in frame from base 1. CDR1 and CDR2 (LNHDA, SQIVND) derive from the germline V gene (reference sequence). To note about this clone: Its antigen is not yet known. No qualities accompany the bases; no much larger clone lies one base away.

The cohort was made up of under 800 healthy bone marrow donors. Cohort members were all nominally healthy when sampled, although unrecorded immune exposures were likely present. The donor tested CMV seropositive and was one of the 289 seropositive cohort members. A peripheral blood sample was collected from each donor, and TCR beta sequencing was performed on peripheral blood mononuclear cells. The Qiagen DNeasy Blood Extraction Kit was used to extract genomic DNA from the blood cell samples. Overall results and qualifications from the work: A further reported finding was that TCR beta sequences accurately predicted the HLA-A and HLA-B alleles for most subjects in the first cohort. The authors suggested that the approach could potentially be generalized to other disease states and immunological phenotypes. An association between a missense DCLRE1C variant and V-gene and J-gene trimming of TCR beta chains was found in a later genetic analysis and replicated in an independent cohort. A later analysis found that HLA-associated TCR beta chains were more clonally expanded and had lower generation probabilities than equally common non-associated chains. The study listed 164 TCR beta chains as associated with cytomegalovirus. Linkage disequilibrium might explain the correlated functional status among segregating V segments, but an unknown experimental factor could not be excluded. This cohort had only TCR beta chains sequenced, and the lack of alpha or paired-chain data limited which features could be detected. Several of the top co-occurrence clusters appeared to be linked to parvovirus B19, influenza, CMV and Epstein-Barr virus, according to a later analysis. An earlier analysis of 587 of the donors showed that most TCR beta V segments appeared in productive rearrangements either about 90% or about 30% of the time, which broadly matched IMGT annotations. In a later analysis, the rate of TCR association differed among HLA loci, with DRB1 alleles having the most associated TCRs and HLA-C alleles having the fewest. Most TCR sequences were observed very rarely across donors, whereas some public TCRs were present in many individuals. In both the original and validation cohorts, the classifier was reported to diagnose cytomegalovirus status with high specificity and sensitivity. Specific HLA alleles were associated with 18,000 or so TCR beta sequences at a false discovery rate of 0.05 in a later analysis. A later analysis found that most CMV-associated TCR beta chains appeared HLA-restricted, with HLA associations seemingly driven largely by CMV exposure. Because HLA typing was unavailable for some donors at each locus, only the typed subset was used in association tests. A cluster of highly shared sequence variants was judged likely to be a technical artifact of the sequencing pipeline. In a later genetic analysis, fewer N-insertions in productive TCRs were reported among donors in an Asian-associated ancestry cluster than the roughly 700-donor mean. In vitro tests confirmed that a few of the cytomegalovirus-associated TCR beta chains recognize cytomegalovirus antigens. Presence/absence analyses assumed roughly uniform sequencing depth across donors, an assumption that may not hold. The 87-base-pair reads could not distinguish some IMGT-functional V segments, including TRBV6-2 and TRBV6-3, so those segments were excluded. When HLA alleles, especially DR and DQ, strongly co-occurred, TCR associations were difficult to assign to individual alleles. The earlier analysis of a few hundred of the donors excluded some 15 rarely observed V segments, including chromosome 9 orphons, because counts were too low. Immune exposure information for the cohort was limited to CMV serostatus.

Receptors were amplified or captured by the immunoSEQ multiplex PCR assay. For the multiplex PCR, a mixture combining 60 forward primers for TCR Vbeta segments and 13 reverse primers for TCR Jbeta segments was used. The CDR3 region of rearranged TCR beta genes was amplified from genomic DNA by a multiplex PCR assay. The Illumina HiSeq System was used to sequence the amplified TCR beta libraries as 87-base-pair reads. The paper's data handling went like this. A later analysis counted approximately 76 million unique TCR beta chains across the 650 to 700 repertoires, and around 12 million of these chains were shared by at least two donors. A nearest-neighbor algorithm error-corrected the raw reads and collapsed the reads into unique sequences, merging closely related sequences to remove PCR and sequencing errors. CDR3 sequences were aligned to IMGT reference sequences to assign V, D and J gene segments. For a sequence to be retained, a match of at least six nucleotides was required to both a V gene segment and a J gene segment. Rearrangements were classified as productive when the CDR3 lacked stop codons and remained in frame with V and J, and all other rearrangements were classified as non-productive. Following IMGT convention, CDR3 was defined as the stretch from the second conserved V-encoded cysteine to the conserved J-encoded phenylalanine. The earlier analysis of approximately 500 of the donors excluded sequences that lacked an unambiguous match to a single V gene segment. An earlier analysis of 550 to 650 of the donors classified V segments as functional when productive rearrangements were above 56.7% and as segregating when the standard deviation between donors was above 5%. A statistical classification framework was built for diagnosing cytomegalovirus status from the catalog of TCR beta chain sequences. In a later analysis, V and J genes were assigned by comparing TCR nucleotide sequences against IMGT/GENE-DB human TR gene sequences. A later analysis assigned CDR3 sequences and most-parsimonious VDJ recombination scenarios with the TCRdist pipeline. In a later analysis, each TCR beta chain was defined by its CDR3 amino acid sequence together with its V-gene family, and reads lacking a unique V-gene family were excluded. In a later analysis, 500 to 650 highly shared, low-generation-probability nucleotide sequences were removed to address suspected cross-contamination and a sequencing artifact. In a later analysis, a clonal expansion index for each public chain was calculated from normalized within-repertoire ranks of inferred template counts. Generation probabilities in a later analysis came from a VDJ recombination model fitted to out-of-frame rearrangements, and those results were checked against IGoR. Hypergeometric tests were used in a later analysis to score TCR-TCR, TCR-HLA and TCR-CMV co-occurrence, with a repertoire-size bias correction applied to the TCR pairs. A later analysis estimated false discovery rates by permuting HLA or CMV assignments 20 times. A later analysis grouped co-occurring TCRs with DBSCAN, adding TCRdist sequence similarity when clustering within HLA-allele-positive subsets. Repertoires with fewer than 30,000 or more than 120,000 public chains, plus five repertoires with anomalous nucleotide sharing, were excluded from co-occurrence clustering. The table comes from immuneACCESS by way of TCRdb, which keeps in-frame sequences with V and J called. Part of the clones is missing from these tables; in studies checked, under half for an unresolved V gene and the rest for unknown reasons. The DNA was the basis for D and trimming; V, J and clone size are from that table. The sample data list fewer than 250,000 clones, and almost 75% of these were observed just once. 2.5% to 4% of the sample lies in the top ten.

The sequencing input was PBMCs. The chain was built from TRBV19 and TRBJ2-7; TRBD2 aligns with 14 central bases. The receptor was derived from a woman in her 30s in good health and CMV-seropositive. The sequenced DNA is TGTGCCAGTAGGGCCGGGTCGACTAGCGGGAGGGACGAGCAGTACTTC. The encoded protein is CASRAGSTSGRDEQYF.